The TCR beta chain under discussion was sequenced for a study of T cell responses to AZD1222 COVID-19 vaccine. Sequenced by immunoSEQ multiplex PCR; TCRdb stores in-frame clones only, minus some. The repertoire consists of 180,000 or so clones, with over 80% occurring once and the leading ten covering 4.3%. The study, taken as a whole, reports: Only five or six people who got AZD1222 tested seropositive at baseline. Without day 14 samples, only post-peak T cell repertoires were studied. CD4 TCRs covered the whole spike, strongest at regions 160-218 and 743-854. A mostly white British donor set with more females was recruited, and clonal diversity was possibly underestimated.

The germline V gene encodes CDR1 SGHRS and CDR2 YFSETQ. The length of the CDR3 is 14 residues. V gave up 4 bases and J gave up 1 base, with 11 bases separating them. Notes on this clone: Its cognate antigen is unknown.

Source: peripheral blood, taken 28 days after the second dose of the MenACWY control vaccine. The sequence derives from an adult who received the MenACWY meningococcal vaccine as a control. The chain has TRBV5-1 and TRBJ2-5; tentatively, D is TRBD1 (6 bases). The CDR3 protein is CASSPGTPQETQYF. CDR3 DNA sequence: TGCGCCAGCAGCCCCGGGACACCCCAAGAGACCCAGTACTTC.